A single sample gave rise to the 2 T cell receptor beta chains below, sequenced in a study of T cells in Graves' hyperthyroidism and ophthalmopathy. Amplified TCR beta CDR3 regions came from RNA transcripts. HTBI primers were the set used in a first-round RT-PCR of the TCR CDR3. TCRdb re-analysed the multiplex PCR reads in MiXCR, keeping a single row per CDR3 protein. The sample has under 600,000 distinct CDR3 sequences, 16% seen once. Sequencing input: blood. These receptors originate from a woman aged 40 to 50 with Graves' ophthalmopathy.

This clonotype was seen a few times. The rearrangement uses TRBV6-4 and TRBJ2-5; the D is unclear. The CDR3 runs 15 residues. The germline V gene has CDR1 MRHNA and CDR2 SNTAGT. V gave up 5 bases and J gave up 2 bases, with 15 bases separating them. This chain's CDR3 is CASSPRPGAQETQYF. The CDR3 coding sequence is TGTGCCAGCAGTCCGCGGCCGGGCGCACAAGAGACCCAGTACTTC.

The count of this clonotype is one. This rearrangement joins TRBV11-2 to TRBJ2-7, with TRBD1 identical over 10 bases. With 4 bases clipped from V and 7 bases from J, the junction kept 7 bases outside the gene matches. This CDR3 is 14 amino acids long. Germline V gene lookup returns CDR1 SGHAT and CDR2 FQNNGV. CDR3 bases: TGTGCCAGCAGCTCTGGACAGGGGGTTAGAGAGCAGTACTTC. Translation: CASSSGQGVREQYF. Filled out from reference TRBV11-2 and TRBJ2-7, the complete variable domain reads EAGVAQSPRYKIIEKRQSVAFWCNPISGHATLYWYQQILGQGPKLLIQFQNNGVVDDSQLPKDRFSAERLKGVDSTLKIQPAKLEDSAVYLCASSSGQGVREQYFGPGTRLTVT.